This T cell receptor (beta chain) was captured by sequencing in a study of blood T cells in healthy people across ages. Then a second PCR, running roughly 7 to 11 cycles, was carried out with a sample-barcoded 5' primer and a J-beta primer mix. TCRdb analysed the 5' RACE reads with MiXCR anew, one entry per CDR3 protein. The data contain roughly 800,000 distinct CDR3 sequences, around 36% of them singletons. Ranging in age from roughly 6 to 95, the donors were healthy Caucasian individuals from Russia. This CDR3 is 17 amino acids long. Germline values: CDR1 LGHNA, CDR2 YNFKEQ. V lost 0 bases to trimming and J lost 1 base; unmatched junction nucleotides: 6.

The rearrangement joins TRBV4-2 to TRBJ2-3; 8 bases are a match to TRBD2. This receptor was obtained from a man aged 18 to 29 in good health. Sequenced: blood. Here the CDR3 DNA reads TGTGCCAGCAGCCAAGATTATGGGCGGGGGGGCACAGATACGCAGTATTTT. This codes for CASSQDYGRGGTDTQYF.